The clone carrying this T cell receptor (beta chain) was detected a few times. As yet, its antigen is unknown. The isolated RNA, all of it, was reverse transcribed, so expressed TCRB transcripts were what got sequenced. Some clones are missing from TCRdb's copy, which holds only in-frame ones; the method was immunoSEQ multiplex PCR. The sample lists hundreds of thousands of clones; more than 13% were seen once. Germline V gene data show CDR1 as SNHLY and CDR2 as FYNNEI. There are 12 residues in the CDR3. Trimming took 5 bases from V and 10 from J, leaving 13 bases between them. The sample belongs to a study of beta chain features in type 1 diabetes. Findings and caveats of the study: A moderate, significant TCRB CDR3 shortening appeared in type 1 diabetes across four CD4+ subsets.

This sequence was found in a man younger than 35 with type 1 diabetes. The sample was naive CD4+ T cells from blood. The V call is TRBV2, the J call TRBJ2-3; a weak D match, TRBD2 (6 bases). The CDR3 DNA reads as TGTGCCAGCAGTTCCAGACTAGTCTCGCAGTATTTT. Its translation: CASSSRLVSQYF.